The clone carrying this T cell receptor (beta chain) was recorded a few times. The source of the sample is a study of T cells in Graves' hyperthyroidism and ophthalmopathy. Germline CDR1 is DFQATT and CDR2 is SNEGSKA (reference sequence). V lost 0 bases and J 6 bases, leaving 11 bases between the germline ends. This CDR3 region has 13 residues. Exclusion followed for patients with uncontrolled infection, other autoimmune disease, pregnancy or lactation. Template material for amplifying TCR beta CDR3 regions consisted of RNA transcripts. First-round RT-PCR targeting the TCR CDR3 was performed with the HTBI primer set. TCRdb reanalysed the multiplex PCR reads using MiXCR and keeps one entry per CDR3 protein. This repertoire shows a few hundred thousand distinct CDR3 sequences, roughly 18% found once; its top ten account for approximately 15%.

The sample was blood. The rearrangement joins TRBV20-1 to TRBJ1-2; tentative D call: TRBD1 (5 bases). The sequence was collected from a woman aged 18-29 years with Graves' ophthalmopathy. CDR3 in DNA: TGCAGTGCTAGAGATCGTCAGGGTCATGGCTACACCTTC. This codes for CSARDRQGHGYTF.